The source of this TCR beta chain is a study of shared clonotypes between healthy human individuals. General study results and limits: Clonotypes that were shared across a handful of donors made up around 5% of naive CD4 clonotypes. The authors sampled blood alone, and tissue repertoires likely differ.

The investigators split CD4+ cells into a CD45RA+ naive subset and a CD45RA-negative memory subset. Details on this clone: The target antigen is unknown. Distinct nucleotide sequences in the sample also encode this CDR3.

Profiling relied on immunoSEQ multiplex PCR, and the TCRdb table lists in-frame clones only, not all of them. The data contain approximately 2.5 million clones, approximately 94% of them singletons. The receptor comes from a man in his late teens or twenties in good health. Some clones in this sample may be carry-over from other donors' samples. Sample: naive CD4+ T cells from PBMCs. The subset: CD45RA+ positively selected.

The chain's CDR3 is CAWSVSGTYEQYF. The CDR3 region has the DNA TGTGCCTGGAGTGTATCCGGAACCTACGAGCAGTACTTC. The J gene is TRBJ2-7, the V gene TRBV30; D unclear. V lost 0 bases, J lost 2 bases, and 8 bases lay in between. The V gene's germline CDR1 is GTSNPN and CDR2 SVGIG (reference sequence). This CDR3 has 13 amino acids. Filled out from reference TRBV30 and TRBJ2-7, the complete variable domain reads SQTIHQWPATLVQPVGSPLSLECTVEGTSNPNLYWYRQAAGRGLQLLFYSVGIGQISSEVPQNLSASRPQDRQFILSSKKLLLSDSGFYLCAWSVSGTYEQYFGPGTRLTVT.